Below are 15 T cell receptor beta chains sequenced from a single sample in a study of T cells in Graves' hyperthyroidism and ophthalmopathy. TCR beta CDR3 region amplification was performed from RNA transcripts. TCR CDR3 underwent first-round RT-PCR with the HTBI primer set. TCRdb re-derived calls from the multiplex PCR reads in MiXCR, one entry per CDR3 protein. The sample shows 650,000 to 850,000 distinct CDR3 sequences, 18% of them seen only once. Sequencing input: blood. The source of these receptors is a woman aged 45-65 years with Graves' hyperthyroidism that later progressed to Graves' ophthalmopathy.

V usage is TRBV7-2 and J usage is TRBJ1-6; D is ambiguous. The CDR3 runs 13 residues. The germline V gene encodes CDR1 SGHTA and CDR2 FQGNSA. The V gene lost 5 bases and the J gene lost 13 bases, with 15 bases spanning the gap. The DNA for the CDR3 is TGTGCCAGCAGCCGGCAAGAGACACGGCCCCTCCACTTT. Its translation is CASSRQETRPLHF. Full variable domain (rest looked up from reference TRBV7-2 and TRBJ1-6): GAGVSQSPSNKVTEKGKDVELRCDPISGHTALYWYRQSLGQGLEFLIYFQGNSAPDKSGLPSDRFSAERTGGSVSTLTIQRTQQEDSAVYLCASSRQETRPLHFGNGTRLTVT.

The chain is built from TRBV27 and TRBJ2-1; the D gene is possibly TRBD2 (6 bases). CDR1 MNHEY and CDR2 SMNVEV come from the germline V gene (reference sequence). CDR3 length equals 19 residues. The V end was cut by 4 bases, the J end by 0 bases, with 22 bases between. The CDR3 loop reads CASSSHAGTQEISYNEQFF. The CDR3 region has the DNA TGTGCCAGCAGTTCCCACGCGGGGACCCAAGAGATCTCCTACAATGAGCAGTTCTTC.

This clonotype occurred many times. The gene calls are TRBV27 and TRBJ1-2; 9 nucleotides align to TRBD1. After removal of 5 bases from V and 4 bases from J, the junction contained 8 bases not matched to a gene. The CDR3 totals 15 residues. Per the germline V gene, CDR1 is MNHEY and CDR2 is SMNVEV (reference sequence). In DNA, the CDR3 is TGTGCCAGCAGTGCCTACAGGGGGCGCGGCTATGGCTACACCTTC. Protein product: CASSAYRGRGYGYTF.

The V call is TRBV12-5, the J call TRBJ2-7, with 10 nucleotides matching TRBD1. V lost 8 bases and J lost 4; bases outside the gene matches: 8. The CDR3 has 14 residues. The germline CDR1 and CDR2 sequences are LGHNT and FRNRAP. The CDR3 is CASSPDRGGYEQYF. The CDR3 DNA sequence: TGTGCTAGTAGCCCGGACAGGGGGGGATACGAGCAGTACTTC.

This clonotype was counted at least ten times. CDR3 amino acids: CAISELGQSSTEAFF. The CDR3 DNA follows: TGTGCCATCAGTGAGCTGGGACAGTCGAGCACTGAAGCTTTCTTT. V usage is TRBV10-3 and J usage is TRBJ1-1, with 7 bases lining up with TRBD1. This CDR3 is built from 15 residues. V was clipped by 2 bases and J by 4 bases; unmatched bases: 7. Germline values: CDR1 ENHRY, CDR2 SYGVKD.

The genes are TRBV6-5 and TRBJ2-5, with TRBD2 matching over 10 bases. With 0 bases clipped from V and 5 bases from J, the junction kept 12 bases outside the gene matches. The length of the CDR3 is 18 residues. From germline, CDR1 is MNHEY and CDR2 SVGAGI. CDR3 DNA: TGTGCCAGCAGTTACTCGAAACTAGCGGGGCGAACTAGGGAGACCCAGTACTTC. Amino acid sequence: CASSYSKLAGRTRETQYF.

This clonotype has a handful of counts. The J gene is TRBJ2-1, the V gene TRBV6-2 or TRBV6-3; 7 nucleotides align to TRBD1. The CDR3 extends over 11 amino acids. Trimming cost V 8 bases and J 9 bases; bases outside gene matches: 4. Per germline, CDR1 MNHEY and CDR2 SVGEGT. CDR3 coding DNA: TGTGCCAGCGAACAGGGGATTGAGCAGTTCTTC. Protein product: CASEQGIEQFF.

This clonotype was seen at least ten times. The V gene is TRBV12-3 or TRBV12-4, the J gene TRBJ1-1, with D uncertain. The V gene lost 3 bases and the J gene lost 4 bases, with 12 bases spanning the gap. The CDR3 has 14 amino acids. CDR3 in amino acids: CASSFDIFVTEAFF. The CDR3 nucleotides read TGTGCCAGCAGTTTCGATATCTTTGTCACTGAAGCTTTCTTT.

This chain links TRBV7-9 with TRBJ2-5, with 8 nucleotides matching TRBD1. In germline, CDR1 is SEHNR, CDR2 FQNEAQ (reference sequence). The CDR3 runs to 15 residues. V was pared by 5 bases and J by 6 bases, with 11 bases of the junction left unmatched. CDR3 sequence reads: CASSPLRQGSQTQYF. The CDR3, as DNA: TGTGCCAGCAGCCCTTTAAGACAGGGGTCACAGACCCAGTACTTC.

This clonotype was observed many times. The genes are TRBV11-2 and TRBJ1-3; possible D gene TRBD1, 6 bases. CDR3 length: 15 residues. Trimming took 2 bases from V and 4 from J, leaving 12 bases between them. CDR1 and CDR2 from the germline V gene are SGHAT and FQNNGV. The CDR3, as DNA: TGTGCCAGCAGCTTATCGGGGGGCCTAGGAAACACCATATATTTT. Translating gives CASSLSGGLGNTIYF.

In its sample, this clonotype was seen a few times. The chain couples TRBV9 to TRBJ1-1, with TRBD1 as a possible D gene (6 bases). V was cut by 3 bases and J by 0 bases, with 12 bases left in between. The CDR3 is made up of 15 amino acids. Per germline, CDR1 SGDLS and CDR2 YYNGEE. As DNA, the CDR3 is TGTGCCAGCAGCGAGCAGGGGCCTTTGAACACTGAAGCTTTCTTT. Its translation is CASSEQGPLNTEAFF.

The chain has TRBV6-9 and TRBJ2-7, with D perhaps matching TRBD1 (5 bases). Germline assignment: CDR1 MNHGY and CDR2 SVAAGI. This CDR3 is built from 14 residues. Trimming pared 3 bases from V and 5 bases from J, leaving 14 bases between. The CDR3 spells CASSYTGSRDEQYF. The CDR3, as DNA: TGTGCCAGCAGTTACACAGGCAGTCGGGACGAGCAGTACTTC.

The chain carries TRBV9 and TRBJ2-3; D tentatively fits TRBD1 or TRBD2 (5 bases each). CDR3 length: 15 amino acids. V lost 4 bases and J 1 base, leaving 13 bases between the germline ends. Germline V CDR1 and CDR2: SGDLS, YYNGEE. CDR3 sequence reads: CASSPRDHGTDTQYF. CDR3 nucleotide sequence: TGTGCCAGCAGCCCCAGGGACCATGGCACAGATACGCAGTATTTT.

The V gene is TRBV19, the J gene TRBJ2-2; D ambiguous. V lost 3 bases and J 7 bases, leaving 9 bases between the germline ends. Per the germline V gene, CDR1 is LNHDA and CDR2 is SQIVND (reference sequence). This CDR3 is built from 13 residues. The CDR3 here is CASSIIGIGELFF. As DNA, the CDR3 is TGTGCCAGTAGTATCATAGGCATCGGGGAGCTGTTTTTT.

DNA of the CDR3: TGTGCCAGCAGTCACGCCCCTGGACAGGGGTATGGCTACACCTTC. Translation: CASSHAPGQGYGYTF. This rearrangement joins TRBV12-3 or TRBV12-4 to TRBJ1-2, with 9 nucleotides matching TRBD1. The CDR3 spans 15 residues. The V gene end was trimmed by 5 bases and the J gene end by 5 bases; junction bases not matched to a gene: 9.